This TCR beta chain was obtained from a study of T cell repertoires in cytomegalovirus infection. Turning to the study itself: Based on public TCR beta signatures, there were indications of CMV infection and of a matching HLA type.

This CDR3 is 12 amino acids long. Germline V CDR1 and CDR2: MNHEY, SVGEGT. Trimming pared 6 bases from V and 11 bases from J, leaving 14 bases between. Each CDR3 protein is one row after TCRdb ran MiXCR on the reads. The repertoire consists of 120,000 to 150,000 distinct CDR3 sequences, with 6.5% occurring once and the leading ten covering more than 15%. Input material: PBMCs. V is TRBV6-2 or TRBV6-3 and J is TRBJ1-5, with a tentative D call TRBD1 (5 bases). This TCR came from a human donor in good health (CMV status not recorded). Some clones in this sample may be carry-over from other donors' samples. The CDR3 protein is CASSPIWGAQHF. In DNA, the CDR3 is TGTGCCAGCAGCCCAATTTGGGGGGCCCAGCATTTT.